This T cell receptor (beta chain) came from a study of T cell repertoires in cytomegalovirus infection. Looking at the study overall: Both CMV infection and a matching HLA type were indicated by public TCR beta signatures. Whole-study results and caveats: HLA-C-restricted CMV clonotypes gave the most frequent clonotype in two of eight donors.

Note on this clonotype: Antigen specificity is unknown.

MiXCR, applied by TCRdb to the reads, yields one record per CDR3 protein. The sample has roughly 68,000 distinct CDR3 sequences, more than 20% seen once. Trimming shortened V by 5 bases and J by 1 base, and 11 bases separated the two germline ends. The CDR3 is 14 amino acids. The V gene's germline CDR1 is MNHNS and CDR2 SASEGT. The material sequenced was PBMCs, sequenced either directly or after in vitro stimulation (not recorded which). The TCR was taken from a human donor in good health (CMV status not recorded). Some clones in this sample may be carry-over from other donors' samples. The chain couples TRBV6-1 to TRBJ2-5; D call uncertain. CDR3 coding DNA: TGTGCCAGCAGTACGGCAGCCTTCCAAGAGACCCAGTACTTC. Protein: CASSTAAFQETQYF.